Listed below are T cell receptor beta chains from one sample, sequenced in a study of vaccination and CD4 T cells after COVID-19. No cognate antigen is known for these TCRs. One entry per CDR3 protein, called by TCRdb with MiXCR from the PCR reads. The table records roughly 7,000 distinct CDR3 sequences, around 38% of them present only once. The sequencing input was CD4+ T cells from blood, cultured in vitro. The receptors were gathered from a human donor in good health. Both conserved end residues are part of each CDR3. The order of the fields is V gene, D gene, clone size, J gene, CDR3 protein, CDR3 DNA. The D gene is left open where the match is weak. Not all rows give a size; the values are once, few, many and, for expanded clones, a class.

V gene: TRBV6-1
D gene: .
clone size: few
J gene: TRBJ1-2
CDR3 protein: CASSPAGSVYGYTF
CDR3 DNA: TGTGCCAGCAGCCCAGCAGGCTCGGTCTATGGCTACACCTTC

V gene: TRBV19
D gene: TRBD2
clone size: .
J gene: TRBJ2-1
CDR3 protein: CASRQASGNNEQFF
CDR3 DNA: TGTGCCAGTAGGCAGGCTAGCGGGAACAATGAGCAGTTCTTC

V gene: TRBV4-3
D gene: .
clone size: once
J gene: TRBJ1-3
CDR3 protein: CASSQDQVGPGNTIYF
CDR3 DNA: TGCGCCAGCAGCCAAGATCAAGTGGGTCCTGGAAACACCATATATTTT

V gene: TRBV19
D gene: .
clone size: .
J gene: TRBJ2-5
CDR3 protein: CASTHRETQYF
CDR3 DNA: TGTGCCAGTACCCATAGAGAGACCCAGTACTTC

V gene: TRBV24-1
D gene: .
clone size: few
J gene: TRBJ1-2
CDR3 protein: CAIQDNYGYTF
CDR3 DNA: TGTGCCATTCAGGATAACTATGGCTACACCTTC

V gene: TRBV6-2/TRBV6-3
D gene: .
clone size: .
J gene: TRBJ2-1
CDR3 protein: CASSRTGEEQFF
CDR3 DNA: TGTGCCAGCAGCCGGACCGGTGAAGAGCAGTTCTTC

V gene: TRBV7-9
D gene: .
clone size: .
J gene: TRBJ1-5
CDR3 protein: CASSPDGWQPQHF
CDR3 DNA: TGTGCCAGCAGCCCCGACGGGTGGCAGCCCCAGCATTTT

V gene: TRBV27
D gene: TRBD2
clone size: few
J gene: TRBJ2-7
CDR3 protein: CASSGTSGGTIYEQYF
CDR3 DNA: TGTGCCAGCAGTGGGACTAGCGGGGGGACAATCTACGAGCAGTACTTC

V gene: TRBV7-9
D gene: .
clone size: medium-sized
J gene: TRBJ1-2
CDR3 protein: CASSGVGLDYGYTF
CDR3 DNA: TGTGCCAGCAGCGGAGTGGGACTGGACTATGGCTACACCTTC

V gene: TRBV11-3
D gene: .
clone size: .
J gene: TRBJ2-3
CDR3 protein: CASSLGYTDTQYF
CDR3 DNA: TGTGCCAGCAGCTTAGGATACACAGATACGCAGTATTTT

V gene: TRBV30
D gene: TRBD1
clone size: .
J gene: TRBJ1-1
CDR3 protein: CAWNQRQGARGTEAFF
CDR3 DNA: TGTGCCTGGAACCAACGGCAGGGGGCTAGAGGCACTGAAGCTTTCTTT

V gene: TRBV11-3
D gene: TRBD2
clone size: .
J gene: TRBJ2-5
CDR3 protein: CASSPGLAGGLKETQYF
CDR3 DNA: TGTGCCAGCAGCCCCGGACTAGCGGGGGGATTAAAAGAGACCCAGTACTTC

V gene: TRBV7-2
D gene: .
clone size: few
J gene: TRBJ2-2
CDR3 protein: CASSSASNTGELFF
CDR3 DNA: TGTGCCAGCAGCTCCGCATCGAACACCGGGGAGCTGTTTTTT

V gene: TRBV18
D gene: .
clone size: .
J gene: TRBJ2-7
CDR3 protein: CASSRAGVRYEQYF
CDR3 DNA: TGTGCCAGCTCACGGGCCGGAGTGAGGTACGAGCAGTACTTC

V gene: TRBV6-4
D gene: .
clone size: .
J gene: TRBJ1-2
CDR3 protein: CASYSRNDGYTF
CDR3 DNA: TGTGCCAGTTATTCCCGAAATGACGGCTACACCTTC

V gene: TRBV27
D gene: .
clone size: few
J gene: TRBJ1-5
CDR3 protein: CASSSPRQSSAQHF
CDR3 DNA: TGTGCCAGCAGTTCCCCTCGCCAGTCCTCGGCCCAGCATTTT

V gene: TRBV6-2/TRBV6-3
D gene: .
clone size: once
J gene: TRBJ2-3
CDR3 protein: CASSLYQPSDTQYF
CDR3 DNA: TGTGCCAGCAGTCTATATCAGCCTTCAGATACGCAGTATTTT

V gene: TRBV5-1
D gene: TRBD2
clone size: .
J gene: TRBJ2-3
CDR3 protein: CASTRSGSQTDTQYF
CDR3 DNA: TGCGCCAGCACGCGTAGCGGGAGTCAGACAGATACGCAGTATTTT

V gene: TRBV5-1
D gene: .
clone size: few
J gene: TRBJ1-1
CDR3 protein: CASSPLTGAVTEAFF
CDR3 DNA: TGCGCCAGCAGCCCCTTGACAGGTGCTGTCACTGAAGCTTTCTTT

V gene: TRBV20-1
D gene: TRBD1
clone size: .
J gene: TRBJ1-2
CDR3 protein: CSARRTGFSRGYTF
CDR3 DNA: TGCAGTGCTAGGCGGACAGGATTTTCCCGTGGCTACACCTTC

V gene: TRBV28
D gene: .
clone size: once
J gene: TRBJ2-7
CDR3 protein: CASSLGTFTYEQYF
CDR3 DNA: TGTGCCAGCAGTTTAGGGACTTTTACCTACGAGCAGTACTTC

V gene: TRBV2
D gene: TRBD1
clone size: .
J gene: TRBJ2-3
CDR3 protein: CASSARTGGTDTQYF
CDR3 DNA: TGTGCCAGCAGTGCTCGGACAGGTGGGACAGATACGCAGTATTTT

V gene: TRBV30
D gene: TRBD1
clone size: .
J gene: TRBJ2-5
CDR3 protein: CAWSRGQVQETQYF
CDR3 DNA: TGTGCCTGGAGTAGAGGACAGGTCCAAGAGACCCAGTACTTC

V gene: TRBV6-1
D gene: TRBD2
clone size: .
J gene: TRBJ2-3
CDR3 protein: CASSVNSGGLNTDTQYF
CDR3 DNA: TGTGCCAGCAGTGTTAATAGCGGGGGGTTAAACACAGATACGCAGTATTTT

V gene: TRBV20-1
D gene: .
clone size: .
J gene: TRBJ1-4
CDR3 protein: CSVGGEKLFF
CDR3 DNA: TGCAGTGTGGGAGGGGAAAAACTGTTTTTT

V gene: TRBV28
D gene: TRBD1
clone size: .
J gene: TRBJ1-1
CDR3 protein: CASIRTGETEAFF
CDR3 DNA: TGTGCCAGCATTAGGACAGGAGAAACTGAAGCTTTCTTT

V gene: TRBV7-9
D gene: TRBD2
clone size: .
J gene: TRBJ2-7
CDR3 protein: CASSAVGTSNEQYF
CDR3 DNA: TGTGCCAGCAGCGCCGTCGGGACTAGCAACGAGCAGTACTTC

V gene: TRBV7-9
D gene: TRBD2
clone size: once
J gene: TRBJ2-5
CDR3 protein: CASSLGTSSRETQYF
CDR3 DNA: TGTGCCAGCAGCCTAGGGACTAGTTCGAGGGAGACCCAGTACTTC

V gene: TRBV7-9
D gene: .
clone size: .
J gene: TRBJ1-5
CDR3 protein: CASSPTGDSNQPQHF
CDR3 DNA: TGTGCCAGCAGCCCGACCGGAGATAGCAATCAGCCCCAGCATTTT

V gene: TRBV6-2/TRBV6-3
D gene: .
clone size: .
J gene: TRBJ2-7
CDR3 protein: CASSYQPSRDEQYF
CDR3 DNA: TGTGCCAGCAGTTATCAGCCCTCCCGCGACGAGCAGTACTTC

V gene: TRBV11-3
D gene: TRBD1
clone size: .
J gene: TRBJ2-1
CDR3 protein: CARGPRQGNNEQFF
CDR3 DNA: TGTGCCAGGGGTCCGCGACAGGGTAACAATGAGCAGTTCTTC

V gene: TRBV27
D gene: .
clone size: .
J gene: TRBJ1-2
CDR3 protein: CASSLFPGPYGYTF
CDR3 DNA: TGTGCCAGCAGTTTATTCCCAGGGCCCTATGGCTACACCTTC

V gene: TRBV10-2
D gene: .
clone size: .
J gene: TRBJ1-2
CDR3 protein: CASRADRYGYTF
CDR3 DNA: TGCGCCAGCAGGGCAGACAGATATGGCTACACCTTC

V gene: TRBV12-3/TRBV12-4
D gene: TRBD1
clone size: .
J gene: TRBJ1-1
CDR3 protein: CASSLERGLRNTEAFF
CDR3 DNA: TGTGCCAGCAGTTTAGAGAGGGGGCTCAGGAACACTGAAGCTTTCTTT

V gene: TRBV25-1
D gene: .
clone size: few
J gene: TRBJ1-2
CDR3 protein: CASSELNRDYTF
CDR3 DNA: TGTGCCAGCAGTGAATTGAACAGAGACTACACCTTC